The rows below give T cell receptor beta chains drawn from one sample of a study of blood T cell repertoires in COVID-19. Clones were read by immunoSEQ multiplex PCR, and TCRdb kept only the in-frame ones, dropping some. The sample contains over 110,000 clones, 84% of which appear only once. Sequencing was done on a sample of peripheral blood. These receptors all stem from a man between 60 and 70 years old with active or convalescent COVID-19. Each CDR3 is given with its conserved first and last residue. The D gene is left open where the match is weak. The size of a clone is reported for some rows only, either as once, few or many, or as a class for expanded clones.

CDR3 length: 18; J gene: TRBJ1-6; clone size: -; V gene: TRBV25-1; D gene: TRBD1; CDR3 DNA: TGTGCCAGCAGTGAAAGACAGGGGGCGACGTCCTATAATTCACCCCTCCACTTT; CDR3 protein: CASSERQGATSYNSPLHF
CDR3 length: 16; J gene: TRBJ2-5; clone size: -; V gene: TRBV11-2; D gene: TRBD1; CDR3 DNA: TGTGCCAGCAGCTCGAGGTCCGGGACAGGGAGGGAGACCCAGTACTTC; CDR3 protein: CASSSRSGTGRETQYF
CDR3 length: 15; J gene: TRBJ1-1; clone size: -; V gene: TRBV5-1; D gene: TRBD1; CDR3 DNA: TGCGCCAGCAGCTATTTAACAGGGGGCAAGACTGAAGCTTTCTTT; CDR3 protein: CASSYLTGGKTEAFF
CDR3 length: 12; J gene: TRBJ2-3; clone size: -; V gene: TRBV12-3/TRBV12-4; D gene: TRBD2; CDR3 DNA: TGTGCCAGCAGTTTAAGCGGGAACCGGCAGTATTTT; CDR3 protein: CASSLSGNRQYF
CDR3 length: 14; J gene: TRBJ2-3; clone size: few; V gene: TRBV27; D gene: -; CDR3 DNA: TGTGCCAGCAGTTCCGCGGGGCACACAGATACGCAGTATTTT; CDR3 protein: CASSSAGHTDTQYF
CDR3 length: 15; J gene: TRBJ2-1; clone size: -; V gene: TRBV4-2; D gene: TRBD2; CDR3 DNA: TGTGCCAGCAGCCCGGGACTAGCGGGAAAAAATGAGCAGTTCTTC; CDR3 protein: CASSPGLAGKNEQFF
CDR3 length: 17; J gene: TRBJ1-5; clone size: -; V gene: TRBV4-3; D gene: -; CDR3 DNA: TGCGCCAGCAGCCAAGAAAGGTACAGTGGTAGCAATCAGCCCCAGCATTTT; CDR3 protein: CASSQERYSGSNQPQHF
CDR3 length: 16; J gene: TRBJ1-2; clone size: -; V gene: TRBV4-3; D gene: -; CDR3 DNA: TGCGCCAGCAGCCAAGAGTGGAGGGGCTCTAACTATGGCTACACCTTC; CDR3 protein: CASSQEWRGSNYGYTF
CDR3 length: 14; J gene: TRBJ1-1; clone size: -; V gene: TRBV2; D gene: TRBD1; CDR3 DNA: TGTGCCAGCATCGCAGGGGGTTGGGGCACTGAAGCTTTCTTT; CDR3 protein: CASIAGGWGTEAFF
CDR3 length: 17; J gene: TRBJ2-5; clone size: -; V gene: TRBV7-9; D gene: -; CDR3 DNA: TGTGCCAGCAGCCTCACCCTGGCGGGAAAAGGGAGGGAGACCCAGTACTTC; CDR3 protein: CASSLTLAGKGRETQYF
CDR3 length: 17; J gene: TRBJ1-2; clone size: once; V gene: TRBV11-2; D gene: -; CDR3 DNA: TGTGCCAGCAGCTTAGATCGGGGGGCAACTACTAACTATGGCTACACCTTC; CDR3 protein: CASSLDRGATTNYGYTF
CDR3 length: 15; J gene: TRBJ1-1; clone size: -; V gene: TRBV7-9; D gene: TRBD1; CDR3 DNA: TGTGCCAGCCGAAGGACAGGTAGCATGAACACTGAAGCTTTCTTT; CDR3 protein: CASRRTGSMNTEAFF
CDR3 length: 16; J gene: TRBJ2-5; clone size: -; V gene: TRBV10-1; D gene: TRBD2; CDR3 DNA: TGCGCCAGCAGTGAGACCGGGACTAGCCAAAGAGAGACCCAGTACTTC; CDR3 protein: CASSETGTSQRETQYF
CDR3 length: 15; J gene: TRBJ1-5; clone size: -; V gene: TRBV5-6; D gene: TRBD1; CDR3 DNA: TGTGCCAGCAGCTCCTCCGGGACAGGCAATCAGCCCCAGCATTTT; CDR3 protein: CASSSSGTGNQPQHF
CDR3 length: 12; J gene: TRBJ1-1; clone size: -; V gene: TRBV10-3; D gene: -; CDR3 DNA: TGTGCCACCCGGGGGATGAACACTGAAGCTTTCTTT; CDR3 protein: CATRGMNTEAFF
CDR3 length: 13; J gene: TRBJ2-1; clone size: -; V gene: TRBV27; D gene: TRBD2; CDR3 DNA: TGTGCCAGCAGCCCAACTCTAGCGGGGGAGCAGTTCTTC; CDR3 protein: CASSPTLAGEQFF
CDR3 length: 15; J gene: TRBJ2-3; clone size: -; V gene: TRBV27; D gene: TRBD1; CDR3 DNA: TGTGCCAGCAGAGTTTCAACTCAATCACAGGGGACGCAGTATTTT; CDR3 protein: CASRVSTQSQGTQYF
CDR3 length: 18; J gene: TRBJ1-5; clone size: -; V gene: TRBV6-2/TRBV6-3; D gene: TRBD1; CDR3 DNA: TGTGCCAGCAGTACCCCCGGGACAGGGGTCCGGGGCAATCAGCCCCAGCATTTT; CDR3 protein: CASSTPGTGVRGNQPQHF
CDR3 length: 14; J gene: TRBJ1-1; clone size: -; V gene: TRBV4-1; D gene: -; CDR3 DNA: TGCGCCAGCAGCCAAGGTCCGGTGCCCACTGAAGCTTTCTTT; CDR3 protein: CASSQGPVPTEAFF
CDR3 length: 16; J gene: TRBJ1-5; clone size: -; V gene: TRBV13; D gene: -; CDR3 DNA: TGTGCCAGCAGCTTAGAGGGCTGGGGAGAGAATCAGCCCCAGCATTTT; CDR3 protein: CASSLEGWGENQPQHF
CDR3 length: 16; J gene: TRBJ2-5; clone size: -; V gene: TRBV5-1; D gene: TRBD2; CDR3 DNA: TGCGCCAGCAGCATCCGTAGCGGGGGGATGCAAGAGACCCAGTACTTC; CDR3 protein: CASSIRSGGMQETQYF
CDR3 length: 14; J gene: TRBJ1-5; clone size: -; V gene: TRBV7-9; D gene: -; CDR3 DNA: TGTGCCACACGGGAACGAGGGAGCAATCAGCCCCAGCATTTT; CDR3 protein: CATRERGSNQPQHF
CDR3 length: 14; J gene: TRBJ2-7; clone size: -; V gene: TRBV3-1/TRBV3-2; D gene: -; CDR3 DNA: TGTGCCAGCAGCCCGGACATGTACTCCTACGAGCAGTACTTC; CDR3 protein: CASSPDMYSYEQYF
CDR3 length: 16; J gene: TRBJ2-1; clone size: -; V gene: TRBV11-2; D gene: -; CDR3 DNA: TGTGCCAGCAGCTTAGCATCCAGGGGGGATAAGGATGAGCAGTTCTTC; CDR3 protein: CASSLASRGDKDEQFF
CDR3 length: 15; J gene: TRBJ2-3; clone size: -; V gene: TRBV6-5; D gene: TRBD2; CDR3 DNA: TGTGCCAGCAGTTACGGAGCGGGGGGGACAGATACGCAGTATTTT; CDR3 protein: CASSYGAGGTDTQYF
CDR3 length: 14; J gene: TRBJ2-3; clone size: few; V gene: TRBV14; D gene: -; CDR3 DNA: TGTGCCAGCAGCCAATACAGGGTCGGGTATACGCAGTATTTT; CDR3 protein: CASSQYRVGYTQYF
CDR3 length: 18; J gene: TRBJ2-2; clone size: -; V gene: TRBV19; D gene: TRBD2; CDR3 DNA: TGTGCCAGTAGTACCTCGATGGTACTAGCGCCGGTCACCGGGGAGCTGTTTTTT; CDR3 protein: CASSTSMVLAPVTGELFF